This note documents a single T cell receptor beta chain sequence. This CDR3 contains 14 residues. Germline V CDR1 and CDR2: ENHRY, SYGVKD. Trimming left V 5 bases short and J 3 bases short, with 13 bases between. This specimen belongs to a study of blood T cell repertoires in COVID-19. Study details: Spain, Italy and the United States supplied samples that represented acute and convalescent COVID-19. PBMCs, B-cell-depleted T cells, or T cells provided the cDNA or gDNA that made up the material.

While infection was still active, Seattle patients were enrolled and then followed longitudinally. Study processing details: It was from reference gene primer amplification that nucleated cell counts were estimated. TCRdb's copy holds only in-frame clones and misses some; the assay was immunoSEQ multiplex PCR. V, J and clone size reflect that table, while D and trimming were determined from the DNA. This table holds 290,000 or so clones, more than 85% found once. The specimen was peripheral blood. The chain couples TRBV10-3 to TRBJ2-5; D possibly corresponds to TRBD1 (6 bases). The TCR was taken from a young woman with COVID-19, enrolled during active disease. CDR3 sequence: CAISPGVSKETQYF. The DNA for the CDR3 is TGTGCCATCAGTCCAGGGGTCTCAAAAGAGACCCAGTACTTC.